This T cell receptor (beta chain) was captured by sequencing in a study of cytomegalovirus exposure and HLA in healthy donors. The study, taken as a whole, reports: The listing of 150 to 200 TCR beta chains classed them as cytomegalovirus-associated.

Note on this clone: Its antigen is as yet unknown.

The donors (healthy individuals) were bone marrow donors. Researchers ran the PCR with 60 Vbeta and 13 Jbeta primers. Libraries were prepared by immunoSEQ multiplex PCR; TCRdb keeps only in-frame clonotypes and omits some of them. Of about 140,000 clones in the sample, around 72% were seen once. The sample consisted of PBMCs. The sequence was collected from a man aged 45 to 65 in good health and CMV-seropositive.

The CDR3 nucleotides are TGTGCCAGCTCACCAACGCGCCCTCAGACAGGGGATGGTGGCTACACCTTC. This codes for CASSPTRPQTGDGGYTF. The chain links TRBV18 to TRBJ1-2, with TRBD1 identical over 8 bases. Looked up from germline, CDR1 is KGHSH and CDR2 is LQKENI. This CDR3 spans 17 amino acids. V lost 2 bases and J lost 7; bases outside the gene matches: 15.